A single sample is the source of the 3 T cell receptor beta chains below, sequenced in a study of T cells in Graves' hyperthyroidism and ophthalmopathy. Amplification targeted TCR beta CDR3 regions from RNA transcripts. The HTBI set primed first-round TCR CDR3 RT-PCR. MiXCR, run by TCRdb on the multiplex PCR reads, gives a single entry per CDR3 protein. Of about 210,000 distinct CDR3 sequences listed, 18% are singletons. The sequenced sample consisted of blood. These receptors were obtained from a man aged 35-49 years with Graves' hyperthyroidism.

This clonotype was seen at least ten times. V usage is TRBV7-2 and J usage is TRBJ2-5; 7 bases line up with TRBD1. V dropped 1 base and J dropped 5; count of bases not matched to a gene: 7. The germline V gene encodes CDR1 SGHTA and CDR2 FQGNSA. This CDR3 spans 15 amino acids. The CDR3 here is CASSLGWGQLETQYF. DNA of the CDR3: TGTGCCAGCAGCTTAGGATGGGGACAGCTGGAGACCCAGTACTTC. Using reference TRBV7-2 and TRBJ2-5 for the parts outside the CDR3, the full variable domain is GAGVSQSPSNKVTEKGKDVELRCDPISGHTALYWYRQSLGQGLEFLIYFQGNSAPDKSGLPSDRFSAERTGGSVSTLTIQRTQQEDSAVYLCASSLGWGQLETQYFGPGTRLLVL.

As DNA, the CDR3 is TGTGCCAGCAGTTTATGGGGGACAGGTAATCAGCCCCAGCATTTT. Its translation is CASSLWGTGNQPQHF. The V call is TRBV27, the J call TRBJ1-5, with 8 positions matching TRBD1. The CDR3 runs 15 residues. With 1 base clipped from V and 4 bases from J, the junction kept 3 bases outside the gene matches. Germline values: CDR1 MNHEY, CDR2 SMNVEV (reference sequence).

Notes on this clonotype: A much larger clone differs by one base, so this may be a read error. The CDR3 does not end in the conserved phenylalanine or tryptophan, so this is likely a read error. The gene calls are TRBV20-1 and TRBJ1-2; D perhaps matches TRBD1 (5 bases). The V gene lost 4 bases and the J gene lost 4 bases, with 10 bases spanning the gap. This CDR3 has 12 amino acids. The V gene's germline CDR1 is DFQATT and CDR2 SNEGSKA (reference sequence). In DNA, the CDR3 is TGCAGTGCTACCAGGGATTCCTATGGCTACACCCTC. It specifies CSATRDSYGYTL.